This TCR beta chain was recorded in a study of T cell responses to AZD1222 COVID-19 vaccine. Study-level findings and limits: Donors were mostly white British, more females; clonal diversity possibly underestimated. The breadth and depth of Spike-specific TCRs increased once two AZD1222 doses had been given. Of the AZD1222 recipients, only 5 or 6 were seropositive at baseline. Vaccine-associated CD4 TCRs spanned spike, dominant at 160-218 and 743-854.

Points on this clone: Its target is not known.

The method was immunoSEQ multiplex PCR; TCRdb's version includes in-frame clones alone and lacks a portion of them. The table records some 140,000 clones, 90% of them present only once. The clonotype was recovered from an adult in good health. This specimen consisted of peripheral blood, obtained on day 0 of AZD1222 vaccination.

CDR3 in DNA: TGTGCCAGCAGCTATGGAGCACCGTCCTACAATGAGCAGTTCTTC. Translated, it gives CASSYGAPSYNEQFF. The V gene is TRBV7-2, the J gene TRBJ2-1; D is unresolved. Trimming took 4 bases from V and 1 from J, leaving 11 bases between them. The germline V gene has CDR1 SGHTA and CDR2 FQGNSA. The CDR3 is 15 amino acids.